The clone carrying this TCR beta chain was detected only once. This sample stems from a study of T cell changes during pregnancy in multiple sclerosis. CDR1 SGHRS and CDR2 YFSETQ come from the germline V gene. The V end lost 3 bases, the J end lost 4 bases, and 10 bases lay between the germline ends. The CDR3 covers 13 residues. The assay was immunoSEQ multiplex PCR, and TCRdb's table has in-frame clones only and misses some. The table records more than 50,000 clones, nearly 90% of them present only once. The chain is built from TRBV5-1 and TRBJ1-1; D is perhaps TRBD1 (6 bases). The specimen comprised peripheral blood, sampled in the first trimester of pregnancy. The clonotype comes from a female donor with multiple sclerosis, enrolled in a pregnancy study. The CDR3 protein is CASSWYRATEAFF. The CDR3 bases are TGCGCCAGCAGCTGGTACAGGGCCACTGAAGCTTTCTTT.